This TCR beta chain was identified in a study of cytomegalovirus exposure and HLA in healthy donors. Background on the study: Early released data had roughly 81 million unique TCRs, all coming from HLA-typed donors.

The CDR3 contains 20 residues. Germline CDR1 reads SGHRS; CDR2 reads YFSETQ. Germline trimming cut 2 bases from V and 0 bases from J; bases unmatched to any gene: 17. Study-wide findings and caveats: The authors listed 180 or so TCR beta chains as cytomegalovirus-associated.

About this clone itself: The antigen remains unidentified.

PCR involved 60 Vbeta and 13 Jbeta primers. TCRdb's table, derived via immunoSEQ multiplex PCR, lists solely in-frame clones and lacks some. The sample shows about 140,000 clones, 70% to 85% of them seen only once. Specimen: PBMCs. The chain has TRBV5-1 and TRBJ2-1; TRBD2 matches at 7 bases. The origin of this receptor is a man in his forties in good health and CMV-seronegative. This chain's CDR3 is CASSLGGRALGAGSYNEQFF. The CDR3, as DNA: TGCGCCAGCAGCTTAGGAGGGAGGGCCCTCGGAGCCGGCTCCTACAATGAGCAGTTCTTC.